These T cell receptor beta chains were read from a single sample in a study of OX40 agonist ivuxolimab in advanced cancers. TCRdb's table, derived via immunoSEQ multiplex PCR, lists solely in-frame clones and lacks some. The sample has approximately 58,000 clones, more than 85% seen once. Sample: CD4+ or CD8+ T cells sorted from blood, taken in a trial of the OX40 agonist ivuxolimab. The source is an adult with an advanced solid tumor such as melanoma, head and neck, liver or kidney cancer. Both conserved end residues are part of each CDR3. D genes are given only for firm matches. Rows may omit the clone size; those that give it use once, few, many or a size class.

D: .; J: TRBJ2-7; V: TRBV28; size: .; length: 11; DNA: TGTGCCAGCAGTTTGGAGTGGGAGCAGTACTTC; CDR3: CASSLEWEQYF
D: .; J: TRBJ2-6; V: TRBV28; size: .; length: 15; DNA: TGTGCCAGCATCGACAGATCCTCTGGGGCCAACGTCCTGACTTTC; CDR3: CASIDRSSGANVLTF
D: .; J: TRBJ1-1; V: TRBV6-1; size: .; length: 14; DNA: TGTGCCAGCAGTGCTTCTCTATTGAACACTGAAGCTTTCTTT; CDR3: CASSASLLNTEAFF
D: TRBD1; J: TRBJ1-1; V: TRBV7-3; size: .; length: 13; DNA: TGTGCCAGCAGCTTAACGCGGGACAGAGCGGCTTTCTTT; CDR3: CASSLTRDRAAFF
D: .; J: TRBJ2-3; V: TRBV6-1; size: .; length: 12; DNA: TGTGCCAGCACTTACGGGATAGATACGCAGTATTTT; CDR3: CASTYGIDTQYF
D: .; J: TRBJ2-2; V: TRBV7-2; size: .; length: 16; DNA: TGTGCCAGCAGCTTGCCGAAGGGGGGGAACACTGGGGAGCTGTTTTTT; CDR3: CASSLPKGGNTGELFF
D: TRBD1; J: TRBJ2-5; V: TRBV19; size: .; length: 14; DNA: TGTGCCAGTAGGGACAGGGGGGCCCAAGAGACCCAGTACTTC; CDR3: CASRDRGAQETQYF
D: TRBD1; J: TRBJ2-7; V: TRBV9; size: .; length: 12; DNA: TGTGCCAGCAGCCGGGACAGATCCGAGCAGTACTTC; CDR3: CASSRDRSEQYF
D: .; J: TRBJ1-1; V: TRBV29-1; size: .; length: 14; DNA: TGCAGCGTTGATCAGAACACGGGCGGCACTGAAGCTTTCTTT; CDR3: CSVDQNTGGTEAFF
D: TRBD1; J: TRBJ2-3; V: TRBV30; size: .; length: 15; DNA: TGTGCCTGGAGTGTACTTCAGGGGGGCACAGATACGCAGTATTTT; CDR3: CAWSVLQGGTDTQYF
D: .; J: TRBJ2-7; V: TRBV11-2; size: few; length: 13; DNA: TGTGCCAGCAGCTCCGACCACTCCTACGAGCAGTACTTC; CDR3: CASSSDHSYEQYF
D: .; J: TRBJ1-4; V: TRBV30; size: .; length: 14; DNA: TGTGCCTGGAGTGTCGGGTCAGGGAGTGGAAAACTGTTTTTT; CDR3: CAWSVGSGSGKLFF
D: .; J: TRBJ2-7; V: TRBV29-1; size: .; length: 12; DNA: TGCAGCGTTGACGAGGGGAAGGGAGAGCAGTACTTC; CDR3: CSVDEGKGEQYF
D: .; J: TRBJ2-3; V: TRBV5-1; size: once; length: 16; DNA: TGCGCCAGCAGCTTGGAGGGTACCCCTAGCACAGATACGCAGTATTTT; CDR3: CASSLEGTPSTDTQYF
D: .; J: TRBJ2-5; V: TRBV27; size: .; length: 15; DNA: TGTGCCAGCAGCCGCCGGGATTCAGCTGCAGAGACCCAGTACTTC; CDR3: CASSRRDSAAETQYF
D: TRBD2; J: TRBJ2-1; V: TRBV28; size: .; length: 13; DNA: TGTGCCAGCAGTCATACTAGCGTTGATGAGCAGTTCTTC; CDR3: CASSHTSVDEQFF
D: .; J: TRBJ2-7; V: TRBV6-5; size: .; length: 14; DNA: TGTGCCAGCAGTTACTCGAGAGGGTTCTACGAGCAGTACTTC; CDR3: CASSYSRGFYEQYF
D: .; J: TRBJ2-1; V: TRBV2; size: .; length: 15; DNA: TGTGCCAGCAGGACCGGACTTTTCAGATACAATGAGCAGTTCTTC; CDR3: CASRTGLFRYNEQFF
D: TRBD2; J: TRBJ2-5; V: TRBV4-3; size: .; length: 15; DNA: TGCGCCAGCAGCCAAGAGGGGCTAGCGGAAGAGACCCAGTACTTC; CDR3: CASSQEGLAEETQYF
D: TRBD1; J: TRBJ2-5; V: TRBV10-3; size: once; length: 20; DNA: TGTGCCATCAGTCAATCCGGGACAGGGCAAACCAAAGGGCCCCAAGAGACCCAGTACTTC; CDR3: CAISQSGTGQTKGPQETQYF
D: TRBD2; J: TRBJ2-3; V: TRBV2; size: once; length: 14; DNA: TGTGCCAGCAGTGTAGGGAGGGGCCCAGATACGCAGTATTTT; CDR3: CASSVGRGPDTQYF
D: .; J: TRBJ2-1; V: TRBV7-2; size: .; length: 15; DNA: TGTGCCAGCAGCTTAGCGCAGGGCTCCTACAATGAGCAGTTCTTC; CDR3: CASSLAQGSYNEQFF
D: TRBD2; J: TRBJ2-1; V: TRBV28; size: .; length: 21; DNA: TGTGCCAGCAGTTTGGGAGCACTCCGTCGAGGACTAGCGGGAGTCTACAATGAGCAGTTCTTC; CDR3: CASSLGALRRGLAGVYNEQFF
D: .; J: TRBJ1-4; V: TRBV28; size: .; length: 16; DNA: TGTGCCAGATCACCAGGGAAGAGAGCAACTAATGAAAAACTGTTTTTT; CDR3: CARSPGKRATNEKLFF
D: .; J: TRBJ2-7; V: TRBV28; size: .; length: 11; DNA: TGTGCCAGCAGTTTAAGGCTTGAGCAGTACTTC; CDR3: CASSLRLEQYF
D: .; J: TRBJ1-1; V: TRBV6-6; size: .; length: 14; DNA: TGTGCCAGCACTATCAGGGTGGAGAACACTGAAGCTTTCTTT; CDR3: CASTIRVENTEAFF
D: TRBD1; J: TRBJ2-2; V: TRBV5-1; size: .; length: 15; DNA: TGCGCCAGCAGACCCCGGACAGGGGACACCGGGGAGCTGTTTTTT; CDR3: CASRPRTGDTGELFF
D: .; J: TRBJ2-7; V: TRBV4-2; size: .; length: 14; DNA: TGTGCCAGCAGCCAGGAAAGCGGTGCCTACGAGCAGTACTTC; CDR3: CASSQESGAYEQYF
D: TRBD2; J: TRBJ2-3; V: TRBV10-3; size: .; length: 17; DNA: TGTGCCATCAGTGAGCCAAGCAGCGGGAGGGCCTCGGATACGCAGTATTTT; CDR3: CAISEPSSGRASDTQYF
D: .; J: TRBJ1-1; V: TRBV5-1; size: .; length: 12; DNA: TGCGCCAGCAGGCGGACAAACACTGAAGCTTTCTTT; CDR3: CASRRTNTEAFF
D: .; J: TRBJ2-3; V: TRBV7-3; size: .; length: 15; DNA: TGTGCCAGCAGCTTAACGAGGGAGCAGGCAGATACGCAGTATTTT; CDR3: CASSLTREQADTQYF
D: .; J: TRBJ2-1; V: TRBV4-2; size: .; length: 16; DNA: TGTGCCAGCAGCCAGTACTTAGGAGAATCCCTCAATGAGCAGTTCTTC; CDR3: CASSQYLGESLNEQFF
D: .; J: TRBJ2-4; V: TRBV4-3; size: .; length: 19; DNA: TGCGCCAGCAGCCAACAACCCCTGGCAGGGCAAGTAGCCAAAAACATTCAGTACTTC; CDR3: CASSQQPLAGQVAKNIQYF
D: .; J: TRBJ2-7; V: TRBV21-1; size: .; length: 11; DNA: TGTGCCAGCGGACGTCTGGGCACACGGTACTTC; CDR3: CASGRLGTRYF
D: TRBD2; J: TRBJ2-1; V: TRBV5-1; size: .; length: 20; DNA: TGCGCCAGCAGCCAAGCACCGGGACTAGCGGGATTCGGCTCCTACAATGAGCAGTTCTTC; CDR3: CASSQAPGLAGFGSYNEQFF
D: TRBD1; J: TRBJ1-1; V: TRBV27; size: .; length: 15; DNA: TGTGCCAGCAGTTTGACAGGGCGAGGTGGTACTGAAGCTTTCTTT; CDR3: CASSLTGRGGTEAFF
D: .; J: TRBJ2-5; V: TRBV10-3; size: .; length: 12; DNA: TGTGCCACGGCCTACTCCAAAGAGACCCAGTACTTC; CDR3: CATAYSKETQYF
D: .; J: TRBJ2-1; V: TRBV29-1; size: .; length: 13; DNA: TGCAGCGTGAATCGGGGCCCTGACAATGAGCAGTTCTTC; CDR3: CSVNRGPDNEQFF
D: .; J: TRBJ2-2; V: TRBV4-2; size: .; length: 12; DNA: TGTGCCAGCAGCCAAGAGGGTGGGGAGCTGTTTTTT; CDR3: CASSQEGGELFF
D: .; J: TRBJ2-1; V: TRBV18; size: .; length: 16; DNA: TGTGCCAGCTCACCTCTCCGGAGGACAGAAGACAATGAGCAGTTCTTC; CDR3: CASSPLRRTEDNEQFF
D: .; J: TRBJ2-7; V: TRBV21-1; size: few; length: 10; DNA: TGTGCCAGCAGCACTTACGAGCAGTACTTC; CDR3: CASSTYEQYF
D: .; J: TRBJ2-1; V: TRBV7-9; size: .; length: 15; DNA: TGTGCCAGCAGCTCCCAGAGCCCACTAGGCAATGAGCAGTTCTTC; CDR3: CASSSQSPLGNEQFF
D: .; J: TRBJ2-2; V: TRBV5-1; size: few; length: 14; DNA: TGCGCCAGCGAGGGGGGGCAGTACACCGGGGAGCTGTTTTTT; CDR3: CASEGGQYTGELFF
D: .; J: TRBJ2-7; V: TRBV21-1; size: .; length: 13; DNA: TGTGCCAGCAGCAAGGGACAGGGCTACGAGCAGTACTTC; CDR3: CASSKGQGYEQYF
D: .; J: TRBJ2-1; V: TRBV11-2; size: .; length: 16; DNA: TGTGCCAGCAGCTCCCTACGGCCGAGCTCCTACAATGAGCAGTTCTTC; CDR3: CASSSLRPSSYNEQFF